The TCR beta chain described here comes from a study of blood T cell repertoires in COVID-19. As for the study in general: Both acute and convalescent COVID-19 samples were obtained from the United States, Italy and Spain.

CDR1 and CDR2 (germline): LNHDA, SQIVND (reference sequence). Trimming removed 6 bases from V and 14 bases from J, with 22 bases in between. The CDR3 is 14 residues long. Assay: immunoSEQ multiplex PCR; the TCRdb copy retains only in-frame clones and omits some. This table has hundreds of thousands of clones, 81% appearing once. The V and J genes are TRBV19 and TRBJ1-4, with D perhaps TRBD1 (6 bases). This TCR was recovered from an elderly woman with COVID-19, enrolled during active disease. Sequencing was carried out using peripheral blood. The CDR3 spells CASRPGQLNDALFF. The CDR3 DNA follows: TGTGCCAGTAGACCCGGACAGTTGAATGACGCTCTGTTTTTT.